The 4 T cell receptor beta chains given below trace back to one sample, sequenced in a study of blood T cell repertoires in COVID-19. Repertoires were generated with immunoSEQ multiplex PCR, while TCRdb's copy carries only in-frame clones and drops some. The table has 50,000 to 70,000 clones, about 66% seen once. Sequenced: PBMCs or T cells enriched from blood (not recorded which). All receptors come from a woman aged 55-75 years who had been exposed to COVID-19.

This sequence joins TRBV19 and TRBJ2-2, with a tentative D call TRBD1 (6 bases). Looked up from germline, CDR1 is LNHDA and CDR2 is SQIVND (reference sequence). CDR3 size: 13 residues. V was pared by 6 bases and J by 3 bases, with 8 bases between. The CDR3 region is CASRNRDTGELFF. The CDR3 DNA is TGTGCCAGTAGAAACAGGGACACCGGGGAGCTGTTTTTT.

V and J are TRBV30 and TRBJ1-1; the D is unclear. The V end was cut by 3 bases, the J end by 8 bases, with 10 bases between. There are 11 residues in the CDR3. Germline assignment: CDR1 GTSNPN and CDR2 SVGIG (reference sequence). The CDR3 sequence is CAWREDGEAFF. The DNA of the CDR3 is TGTGCCTGGAGGGAGGACGGGGAAGCTTTCTTT.

The V gene is TRBV2, the J gene TRBJ1-6; D unresolved. V was pared by 2 bases and J by 9 bases, with 14 bases between. This CDR3 has 15 amino acids. The germline V gene encodes CDR1 SNHLY and CDR2 FYNNEI. The DNA for the CDR3 is TGTGCCAGCAGTGAAAATGCCAAGCGAATTTCACCCCTCCACTTT. Its translation is CASSENAKRISPLHF. Based on the CDR3 plus reference TRBV2 and TRBJ1-6, the full variable domain is EPEVTQTPSHQVTQMGQEVILRCVPISNHLYFYWYRQILGQKVEFLVSFYNNEISEKSEIFDDQFSVERPDGSNFTLKIRSTKLEDSAMYFCASSENAKRISPLHFGNGTRLTVT.

The rearrangement uses TRBV14 and TRBJ2-1; 9 positions match TRBD2. Looked up from germline, CDR1 is SGHDN and CDR2 is FVKESK. The CDR3 spans 15 residues. Trimming took 3 bases from V and 6 from J; bases not matched to a gene: 6. CDR3 nucleotides: TGTGCCAGCAGCCAGTTTAGCGGGGGTGGCAATGAGCAGTTCTTC. Protein sequence: CASSQFSGGGNEQFF.